This T cell receptor (beta chain) was sequenced for a study of T cell responses to AZD1222 COVID-19 vaccine. Repertoires were generated with immunoSEQ multiplex PCR, while TCRdb's copy carries only in-frame clones and drops some. The sample includes roughly 150,000 clones, roughly 90% of them seen just once. Findings and caveats of the study: In a largely white British group with more females than males, clonal diversity was possibly underestimated. The reported proportion of spike-specific TCRs targeting unmutated variant regions was nearly half. Spike-specific TCR repertoires showed rising breadth and depth after two AZD1222 doses.

On this clone itself: Antigen specificity is unknown.

CDR1 and CDR2 (germline): MDHEN, SYDVKM. CDR3 length: 17 residues. Losses at the gene ends were 6 bases for V and 3 bases for J; bases not matched to a gene: 14. The sequence came from an adult who received the AZD1222 COVID-19 vaccine. The sample in question was peripheral blood, obtained 28 days after the second AZD1222 dose. V usage is TRBV28 and J usage is TRBJ1-5; 7 bases fit TRBD1. This chain's CDR3 is CASRELRTGGTNQPQHF. In DNA, the CDR3 is TGTGCCAGCAGGGAACTTAGGACAGGCGGGACCAATCAGCCCCAGCATTTT.